The T cell receptor beta chain described here comes from a study of T cell repertoires in cytomegalovirus infection. TCRdb reprocessed the reads via MiXCR and lists one record per CDR3 protein. The sample gives some 700,000 distinct CDR3 sequences, about a third of which show up once; about 2.8% is in the top ten. CDR1 is DFQATT and CDR2 is SNEGSKA in the germline V gene (reference sequence). The CDR3 runs 14 residues. The trim removed 5 bases at V and 5 bases at J, leaving 6 bases unmatched. This clonotype has a single count. The V and J genes are TRBV20-1 and TRBJ2-5; 12 nucleotides match TRBD1. This clonotype was obtained from a human donor in good health (CMV status not recorded). Some clones in this sample may be carry-over from other donors' samples. The specimen was PBMCs. In DNA, the CDR3 is TGCAGTGCTCTCCCGGGACAGGGGGCTGAGACCCAGTACTTC. Translating it yields CSALPGQGAETQYF.